This T cell receptor (beta chain) appears in the sequencing data of a study of blood T cell repertoires in COVID-19. Across the whole study: Sites in the United States, Italy and Spain provided acute and convalescent COVID-19 samples.

The protocol was immunoSEQ multiplex PCR, while the TCRdb copy is restricted to in-frame clones and leaves out a portion. The profile shows about 97,000 clones, 85% to 90% of them singletons. With 8 bases clipped from V and 7 bases from J, the junction kept 8 bases outside the gene matches. The CDR3 has 14 amino acids. Germline values: CDR1 ENHRY, CDR2 SYGVKD. V usage is TRBV10-3 and J usage is TRBJ1-4; 9 positions agree with TRBD1. The specimen sequenced was peripheral blood. The clonotype originates from a human donor in a cohort sampled during active COVID-19. In nucleotides, the CDR3 is TGTGCCATCGGGGGCGGGACAGGGATTGAAAAACTGTTTTTT. It specifies CAIGGGTGIEKLFF.